Listed below are T cell receptor beta chains from one sample, sequenced in a study of technical replicates of blood from four donors. Only in-frame clones appear in the TCRdb table, and some are missing; sequencing was by immunoSEQ multiplex PCR. The table records roughly 72,000 clones, about 93% of them present only once. The sample taken for sequencing was T cells isolated from PBMCs. The receptors derive from a human donor in good health. Each CDR3 is given with its conserved first and last residue. The D gene is left open where the match is weak. Not all rows give a size; the values are once, few, many and, for expanded clones, a class.

v_call	j_call	d_call	clone_size	cdr3_nt	cdr3_aa
TRBV19	TRBJ1-5	.	.	TGTGCCAGTAGTTCGGGACTGTTTGGTGAGAATCAGCCCCAGCATTTT	CASSSGLFGENQPQHF
TRBV19	TRBJ2-2	.	.	TGTGCCAGTAGTTCTAACACCGGGGAGCTGTTTTTT	CASSSNTGELFF
TRBV6-5	TRBJ1-3	.	once	TGTGCCAGCAGTAGAGACAGTTACTCTGGAAACACCATATATTTT	CASSRDSYSGNTIYF
TRBV28	TRBJ1-1	TRBD1	.	TGTGCCAGCAACTTGGACAGGGCGAACACTGAAGCTTTCTTT	CASNLDRANTEAFF
TRBV7-2	TRBJ2-4	.	.	TGTGCCAGCAGCTTATTCGACAAGAAAAACATTCAGTACTTC	CASSLFDKKNIQYF
TRBV11-3	TRBJ2-3	TRBD1	.	TGTGCCAGCAGCCCAGACAGGGGGCGCGCAGATACGCAGTATTTT	CASSPDRGRADTQYF
TRBV29-1	TRBJ2-7	TRBD2	once	TGCAGCGTTGACGGTAGCGGGAGCTACGAGCAGTACTTC	CSVDGSGSYEQYF
TRBV11-2	TRBJ2-3	.	.	TGTGCCAGCACCGAGCGGGTTCGCGGCGATACGCAGTATTTT	CASTERVRGDTQYF
TRBV2	TRBJ2-6	.	once	TGTGCCAGCAGCCTTGAGGGGGGGGCGGCTGGGGCCAACGTCCTGACTTTC	CASSLEGGAAGANVLTF
TRBV6-5	TRBJ1-1	.	.	TGTGCCAGCTTTCAACAGGTAAACACTGAAGCTTTCTTT	CASFQQVNTEAFF
TRBV13	TRBJ1-1	TRBD1	.	TGTGCCAGCAGCGACAGGGGGACCAGCCATAACACTGAAGCTTTCTTT	CASSDRGTSHNTEAFF
TRBV9	TRBJ1-1	.	.	TGTGCCAGCAGCGTAGGTTTGCAGGTGAACACTGAAGCTTTCTTT	CASSVGLQVNTEAFF
TRBV11-2	TRBJ1-2	TRBD1	.	TGTGCCAGCAGCTTAACCCAAGGCGGGACAGGGGTCGTCTATGGCTACACCTTC	CASSLTQGGTGVVYGYTF
TRBV6-1	TRBJ2-7	.	.	TGTGCCAGCAGTGTCAGGGGGGTCTACGAGCAGTACTTC	CASSVRGVYEQYF
TRBV6-5	TRBJ1-3	.	.	TGTGCCAGCAGTTCCCGAGGGATGGCCGGAAACACCATATATTTT	CASSSRGMAGNTIYF
TRBV7-6	TRBJ2-7	TRBD2	.	TGTGCCAGCAGCGCAAGCGGGGCCCGCGGCGAGCAGTACTTC	CASSASGARGEQYF
TRBV29-1	TRBJ2-1	TRBD1	.	TGCAGCGCCTTACTACCGGGACAGCCCTACAATGAGCAGTTCTTC	CSALLPGQPYNEQFF
TRBV29-1	TRBJ1-4	.	.	TGCAGCGTTGGGGAGGGAGGGAACACTAATGAAAAACTGTTTTTT	CSVGEGGNTNEKLFF
TRBV19	TRBJ2-5	.	.	TGTGCCAGTAGACAGGGACGGGAGACCCAGTACTTC	CASRQGRETQYF
TRBV7-9	TRBJ2-7	.	.	TGTGCCAGCAGCTCACTGACAGTTTACGAGCAGTACTTC	CASSSLTVYEQYF
TRBV30	TRBJ1-5	.	.	TGTGCCTGGAGTCCAGGCAGGGCGGATAATAGCAATCAGCCCCAGCATTTT	CAWSPGRADNSNQPQHF
TRBV21-1	TRBJ1-5	.	once	TGTGCCGGCCCCGGGGGGGAGAGCAATCAGCCCCAGCATTTT	CAGPGGESNQPQHF
TRBV7-3	TRBJ2-3	TRBD2	.	TGTGCCAGCAGTCCTAGCGGTTCTGGTGATACGCAGTATTTT	CASSPSGSGDTQYF
TRBV18	TRBJ2-2	TRBD1	.	TGTGCCAGCTCACCGACAGGGGGCTCGAACACCGGGGAGCTGTTTTTT	CASSPTGGSNTGELFF
TRBV10-1	TRBJ2-1	TRBD2	.	TGCGCCAGCTCAGGACTAGCGTTCGATGAGCAGTTCTTC	CASSGLAFDEQFF
TRBV15	TRBJ2-7	.	once	TGTGCCACCAGCAGAGATCTAGGGGACGAGCAGTACTTC	CATSRDLGDEQYF
TRBV2	TRBJ2-3	TRBD2	.	TGTGCCACGCCGCGGGGGCTAGCGGGAGATAATACAGATACGCAGTATTTT	CATPRGLAGDNTDTQYF
TRBV5-1	TRBJ2-3	.	.	TGCGCCAGCAGCTTGGATGGACATAGCACAGATACGCAGTATTTT	CASSLDGHSTDTQYF
TRBV2	TRBJ2-5	TRBD1	.	TGTGCTACAGGGGGCGAAGAGACCCAGTACTTC	CATGGEETQYF
TRBV9	TRBJ1-1	.	.	TGTGCCAGCAGCGTAGGGGACAAACACATGAACACTGAAGCTTTCTTT	CASSVGDKHMNTEAFF
TRBV20-1	TRBJ1-3	.	medium-sized	TGCAGCGCGAAACGGGGAAACACCATATATTTT	CSAKRGNTIYF
TRBV5-1	TRBJ2-7	.	.	TGCGCCAGCAGCTTGGGACAGCTTTACGAGCAGTACTTC	CASSLGQLYEQYF
TRBV11-3	TRBJ2-5	.	.	TGTGCCAGCAGCGGCCGCTACCAAGAGACCCAGTACTTC	CASSGRYQETQYF